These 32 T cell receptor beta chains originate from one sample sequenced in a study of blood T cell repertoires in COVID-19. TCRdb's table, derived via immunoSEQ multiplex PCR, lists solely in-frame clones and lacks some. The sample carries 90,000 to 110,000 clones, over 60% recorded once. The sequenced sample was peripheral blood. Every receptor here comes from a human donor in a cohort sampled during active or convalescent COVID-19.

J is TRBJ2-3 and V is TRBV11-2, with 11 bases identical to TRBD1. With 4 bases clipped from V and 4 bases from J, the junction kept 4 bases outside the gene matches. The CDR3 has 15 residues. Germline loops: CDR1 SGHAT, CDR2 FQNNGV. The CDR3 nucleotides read TGTGCCAGCAGCTCGGGGACAGGGGGACCAGATACGCAGTATTTT. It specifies CASSSGTGGPDTQYF.

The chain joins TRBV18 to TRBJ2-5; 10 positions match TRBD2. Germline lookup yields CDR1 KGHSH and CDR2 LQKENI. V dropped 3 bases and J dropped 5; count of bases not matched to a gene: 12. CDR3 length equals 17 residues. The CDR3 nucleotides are TGTGCCAGCTCACCCGCCCCAGCGGGAGGGCCCGGGGAGACCCAGTACTTC. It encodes CASSPAPAGGPGETQYF. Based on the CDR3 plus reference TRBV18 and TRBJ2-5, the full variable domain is NAGVMQNPRHLVRRRGQEARLRCSPMKGHSHVYWYRQLPEEGLKFMVYLQKENIIDESGMPKERFSAEFPKEGPSILRIQQVVRGDSAAYFCASSPAPAGGPGETQYFGPGTRLLVL.

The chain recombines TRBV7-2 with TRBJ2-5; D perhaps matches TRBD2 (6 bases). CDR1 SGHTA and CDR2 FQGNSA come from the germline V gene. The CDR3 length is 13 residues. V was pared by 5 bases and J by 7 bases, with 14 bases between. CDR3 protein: CASSPGSRGTQYF. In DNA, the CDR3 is TGTGCCAGCAGCCCCGGGAGTAGAGGGACCCAGTACTTC.

CDR3 coding DNA: TGTGCCAGCAGTCCGGGACAGAACCAAGAGACCCAGTACTTC. Encoded protein: CASSPGQNQETQYF. The chain employs TRBV4-2 and TRBJ2-5, with TRBD1 identical over 7 bases. Germline CDR1 LGHNA, CDR2 YNFKEQ. This CDR3 comprises 14 residues. Trimming cost V 6 bases and J 0 bases; bases outside gene matches: 4.

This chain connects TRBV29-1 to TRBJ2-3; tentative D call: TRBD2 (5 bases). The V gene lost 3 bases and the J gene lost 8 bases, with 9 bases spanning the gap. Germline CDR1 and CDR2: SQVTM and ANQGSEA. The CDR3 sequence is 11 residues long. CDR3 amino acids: CSVDLAGTQYF. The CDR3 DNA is TGCAGCGTTGATTTGGCGGGTACGCAGTATTTT.

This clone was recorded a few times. The CDR3 sequence: CATTHRDHEQYF. CDR3 nucleotide sequence: TGTGCCACCACACACAGGGATCACGAGCAGTACTTC. The J gene is TRBJ2-7, the V gene TRBV24-1, with a weak D call TRBD1 (6 bases). The length of the CDR3 is 12 residues. Trimming removed 8 bases from V and 5 bases from J, with 12 bases in between. Germline V CDR1 and CDR2: KGHDR, SFDVKD.

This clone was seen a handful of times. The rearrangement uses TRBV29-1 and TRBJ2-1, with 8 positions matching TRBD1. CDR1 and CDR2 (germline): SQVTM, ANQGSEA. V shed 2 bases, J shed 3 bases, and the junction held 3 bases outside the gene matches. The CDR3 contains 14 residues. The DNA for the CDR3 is TGCAGCGTTGAATGGGACAGGAGCTACAATGAGCAGTTCTTC. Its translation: CSVEWDRSYNEQFF.

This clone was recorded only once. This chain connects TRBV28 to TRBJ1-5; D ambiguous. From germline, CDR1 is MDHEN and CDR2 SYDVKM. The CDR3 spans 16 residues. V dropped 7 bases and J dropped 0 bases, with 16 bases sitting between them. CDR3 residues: CASNAPRGYSNQPQHF. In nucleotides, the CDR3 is TGTGCCAGCAATGCCCCAAGAGGGTATAGCAATCAGCCCCAGCATTTT. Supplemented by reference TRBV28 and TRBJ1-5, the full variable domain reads DVKVTQSSRYLVKRTGEKVFLECVQDMDHENMFWYRQDPGLGLRLIYFSYDVKMKEKGDIPEGYSVSREKKERFSLILESASTNQTSMYLCASNAPRGYSNQPQHFGDGTRLSIL.

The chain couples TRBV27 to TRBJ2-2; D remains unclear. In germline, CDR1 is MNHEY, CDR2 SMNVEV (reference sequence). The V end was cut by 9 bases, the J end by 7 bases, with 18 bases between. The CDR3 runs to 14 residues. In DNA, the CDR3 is TGTGCCAGTAAGACACATGTAAAAGGCGGGGAGCTGTTTTTT. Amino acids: CASKTHVKGGELFF.

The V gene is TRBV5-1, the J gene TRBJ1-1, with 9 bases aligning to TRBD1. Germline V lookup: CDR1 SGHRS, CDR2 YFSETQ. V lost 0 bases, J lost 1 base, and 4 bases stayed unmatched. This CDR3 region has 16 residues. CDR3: CASSLGDRVRNTEAFF. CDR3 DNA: TGCGCCAGCAGCTTGGGGGACAGGGTAAGGAACACTGAAGCTTTCTTT. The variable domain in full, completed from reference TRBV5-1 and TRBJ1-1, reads KAGVTQTPRYLIKTRGQQVTLSCSPISGHRSVSWYQQTPGQGLQFLFEYFSETQRNKGNFPGRFSGRQFSNSRSEMNVSTLELGDSALYLCASSLGDRVRNTEAFFGQGTRLTVV.

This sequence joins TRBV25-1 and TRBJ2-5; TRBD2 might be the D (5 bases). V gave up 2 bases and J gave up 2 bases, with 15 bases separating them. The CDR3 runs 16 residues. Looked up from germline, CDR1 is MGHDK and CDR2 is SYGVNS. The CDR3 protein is CASSEVRVPGQETQYF. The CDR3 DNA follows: TGTGCCAGCAGTGAAGTAAGGGTCCCGGGGCAAGAGACCCAGTACTTC.

CDR3 protein: CASRRLASGANVLTF. DNA of the CDR3: TGTGCCAGCAGGCGCCTAGCTTCCGGGGCCAACGTCCTGACTTTC. J is TRBJ2-6 and V is TRBV3-1 (or the pseudogene TRBV3-2), with D maybe TRBD2 (5 bases). With 6 bases removed from V and 4 bases from J, the gap between germline ends came to 13 bases. The CDR3 totals 15 residues. The germline gives CDR1 LGHDT, CDR2 YNNKEL (reference sequence).

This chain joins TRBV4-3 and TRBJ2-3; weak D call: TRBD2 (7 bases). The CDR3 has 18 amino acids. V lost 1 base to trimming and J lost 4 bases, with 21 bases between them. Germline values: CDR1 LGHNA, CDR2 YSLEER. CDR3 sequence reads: CASSQGIGGGDGADTQYF. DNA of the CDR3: TGCGCCAGCAGCCAAGGTATCGGCGGGGGCGATGGTGCAGATACGCAGTATTTT.

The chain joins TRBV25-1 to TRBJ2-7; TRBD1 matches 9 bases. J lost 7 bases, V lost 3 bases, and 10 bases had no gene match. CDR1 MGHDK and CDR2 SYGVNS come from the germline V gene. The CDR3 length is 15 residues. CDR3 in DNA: TGTGCCAGCAGTGATGGTGGTTGGACAGGGGAAGAGCAGTACTTC. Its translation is CASSDGGWTGEEQYF.

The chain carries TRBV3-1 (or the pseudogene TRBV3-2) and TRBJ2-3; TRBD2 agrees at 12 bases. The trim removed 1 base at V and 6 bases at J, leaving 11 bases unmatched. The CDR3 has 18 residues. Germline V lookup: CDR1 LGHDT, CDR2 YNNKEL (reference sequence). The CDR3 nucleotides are TGTGCCAGCAGCCAAGCTTTCTCTAGCGGGGGGGCTTGGGATACGCAGTATTTT. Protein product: CASSQAFSSGGAWDTQYF.

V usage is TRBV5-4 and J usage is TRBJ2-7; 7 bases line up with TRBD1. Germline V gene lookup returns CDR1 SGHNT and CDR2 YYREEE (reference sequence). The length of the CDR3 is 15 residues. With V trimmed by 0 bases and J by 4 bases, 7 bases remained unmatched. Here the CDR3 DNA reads TGTGCCAGCAGCTTGGAGTCAGGGGGTTTTTACGAGCAGTACTTC. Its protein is CASSLESGGFYEQYF.

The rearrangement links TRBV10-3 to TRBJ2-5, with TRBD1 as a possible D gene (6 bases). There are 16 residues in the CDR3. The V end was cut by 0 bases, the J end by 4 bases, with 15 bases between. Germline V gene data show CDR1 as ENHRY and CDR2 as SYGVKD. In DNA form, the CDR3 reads TGTGCCATCAGTGAGTCGATTTACAGGGCGGGAGAGACCCAGTACTTC. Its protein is CAISESIYRAGETQYF.

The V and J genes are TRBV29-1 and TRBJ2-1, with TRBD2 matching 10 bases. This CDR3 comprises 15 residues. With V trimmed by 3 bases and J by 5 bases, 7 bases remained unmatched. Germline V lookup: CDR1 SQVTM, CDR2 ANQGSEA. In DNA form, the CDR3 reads TGCAGCGTTGAGCTAGCGGGAGTACCTAACAATGAGCAGTTCTTC. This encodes CSVELAGVPNNEQFF.

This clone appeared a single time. CDR3 sequence: CSVVGQIHTEAFF. CDR3 in DNA: TGCAGCGTTGTGGGGCAGATCCACACTGAAGCTTTCTTT. The chain couples TRBV29-1 to TRBJ1-1; a weak D match, TRBD1 (5 bases). This CDR3 region has 13 residues. The V gene's germline CDR1 is SQVTM and CDR2 ANQGSEA. Trimming shortened V by 4 bases and J by 3 bases, and 12 bases separated the two germline ends. Looking up the rest from reference TRBV29-1 and TRBJ1-1 gives the full variable domain: SAVISQKPSRDICQRGTSLTIQCQVDSQVTMMFWYRQQPGQSLTLIATANQGSEATYESGFVIDKFPISRPNLTFSTLTVSNMSPEDSSIYLCSVVGQIHTEAFFGQGTRLTVV.

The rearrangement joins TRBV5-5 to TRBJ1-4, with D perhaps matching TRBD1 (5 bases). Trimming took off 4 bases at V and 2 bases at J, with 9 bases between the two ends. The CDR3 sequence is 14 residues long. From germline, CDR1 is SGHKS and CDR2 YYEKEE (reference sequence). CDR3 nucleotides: TGTGCCAGCAGCCCTCGGGGGACTAATGAAAAACTGTTTTTT. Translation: CASSPRGTNEKLFF. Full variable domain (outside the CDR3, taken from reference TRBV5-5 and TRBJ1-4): DAGVTQSPTHLIKTRGQQVTLRCSPISGHKSVSWYQQVLGQGPQFIFQYYEKEERGRGNFPDRFSARQFPNYSSELNVNALLLGDSALYLCASSPRGTNEKLFFGSGTQLSVL.

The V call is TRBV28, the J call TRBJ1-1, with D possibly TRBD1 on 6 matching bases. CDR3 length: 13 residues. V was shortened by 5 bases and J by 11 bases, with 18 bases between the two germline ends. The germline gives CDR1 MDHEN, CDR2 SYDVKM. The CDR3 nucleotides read TGTGCCAGCAGTGGCGTGGACAAAAGGGGGGCTTTCTTT. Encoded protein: CASSGVDKRGAFF.

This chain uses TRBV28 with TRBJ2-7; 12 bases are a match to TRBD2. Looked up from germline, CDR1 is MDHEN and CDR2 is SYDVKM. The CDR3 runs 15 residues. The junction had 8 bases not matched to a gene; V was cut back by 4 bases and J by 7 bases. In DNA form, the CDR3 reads TGTGCCAGCAGTTGGCTAGCGGGAGGGTTGGGGGAGCAGTACTTC. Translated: CASSWLAGGLGEQYF.

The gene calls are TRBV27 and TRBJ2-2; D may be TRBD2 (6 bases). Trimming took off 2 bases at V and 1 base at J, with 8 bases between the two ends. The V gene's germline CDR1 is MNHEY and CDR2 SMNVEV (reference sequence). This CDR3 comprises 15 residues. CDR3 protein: CASSLRAGNTGELFF. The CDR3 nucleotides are TGTGCCAGCAGTTTAAGAGCGGGGAACACCGGGGAGCTGTTTTTT.

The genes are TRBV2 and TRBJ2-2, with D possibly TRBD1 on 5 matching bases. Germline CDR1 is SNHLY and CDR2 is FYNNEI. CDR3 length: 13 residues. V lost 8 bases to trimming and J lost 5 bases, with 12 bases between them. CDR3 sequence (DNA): TGTGCCAGCCGGCCAAGGGGAACCGGGGAGCTGTTTTTT. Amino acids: CASRPRGTGELFF.

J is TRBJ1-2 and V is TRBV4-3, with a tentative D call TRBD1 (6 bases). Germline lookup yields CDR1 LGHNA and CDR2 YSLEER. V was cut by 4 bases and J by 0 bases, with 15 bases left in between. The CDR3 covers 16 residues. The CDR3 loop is CASSPLWEGANYGYTF. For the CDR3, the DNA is TGCGCCAGCAGCCCTCTATGGGAGGGGGCTAACTATGGCTACACCTTC.

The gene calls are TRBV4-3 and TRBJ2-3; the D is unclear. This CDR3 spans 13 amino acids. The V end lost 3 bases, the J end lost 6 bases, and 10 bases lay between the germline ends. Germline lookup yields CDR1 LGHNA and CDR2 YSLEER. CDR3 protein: CASSQTTGDTQYF. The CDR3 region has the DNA TGCGCCAGCAGCCAGACCACCGGGGATACGCAGTATTTT.

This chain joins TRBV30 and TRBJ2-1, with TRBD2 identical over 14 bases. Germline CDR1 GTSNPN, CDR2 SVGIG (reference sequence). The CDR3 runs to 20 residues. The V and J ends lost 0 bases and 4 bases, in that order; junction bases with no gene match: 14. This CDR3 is CAWSVIGVGTSGSSYNEQFF. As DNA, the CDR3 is TGTGCCTGGAGTGTAATTGGGGTTGGGACTAGCGGGAGTAGTTACAATGAGCAGTTCTTC.

The DNA of the CDR3 is TGTGCCAGCAGCACCCCATATCGGAGAGCGGGGGGGCCGTTCGGCTACGAGCAGTACTTC. Amino acid sequence: CASSTPYRRAGGPFGYEQYF. The gene calls are TRBV6-2 or TRBV6-3 and TRBJ2-7; TRBD2 matches 10 bases. The CDR3 runs 20 residues. Per the germline V gene, CDR1 is MNHEY and CDR2 is SVGEGT. V dropped 6 bases and J dropped 3; count of bases not matched to a gene: 23.

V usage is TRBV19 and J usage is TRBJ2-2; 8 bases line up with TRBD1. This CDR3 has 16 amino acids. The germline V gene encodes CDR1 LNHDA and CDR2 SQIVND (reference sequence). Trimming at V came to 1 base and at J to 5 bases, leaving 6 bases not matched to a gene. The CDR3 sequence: CASSIGPRGRTGELFF. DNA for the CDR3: TGTGCCAGTAGTATAGGTCCCAGGGGGCGTACCGGGGAGCTGTTTTTT.

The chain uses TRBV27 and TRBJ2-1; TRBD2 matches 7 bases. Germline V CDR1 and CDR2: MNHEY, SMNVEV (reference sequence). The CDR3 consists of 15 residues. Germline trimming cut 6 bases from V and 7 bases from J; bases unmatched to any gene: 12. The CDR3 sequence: CASSPIRREKNEQFF. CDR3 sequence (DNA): TGTGCCAGCAGCCCGATTAGGCGGGAGAAGAATGAGCAGTTCTTC.

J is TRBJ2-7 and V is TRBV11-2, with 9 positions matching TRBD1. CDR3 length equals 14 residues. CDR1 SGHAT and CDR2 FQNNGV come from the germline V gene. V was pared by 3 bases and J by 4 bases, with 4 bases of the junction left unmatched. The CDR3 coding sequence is TGTGCCAGCAGCTTCGGGACAGGGCCATACGAGCAGTACTTC. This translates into CASSFGTGPYEQYF.

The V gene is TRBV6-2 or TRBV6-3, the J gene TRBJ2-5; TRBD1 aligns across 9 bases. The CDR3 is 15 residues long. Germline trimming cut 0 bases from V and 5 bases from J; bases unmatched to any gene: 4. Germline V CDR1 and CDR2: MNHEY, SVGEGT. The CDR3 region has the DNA TGTGCCAGCAGTTACTCGGGCGGACAGGGGGAGACCCAGTACTTC. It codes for CASSYSGGQGETQYF.